This TCR beta chain appears in the sequencing data of a study of human T cells and chemical hapten exposure. Trimming removed 3 bases at V and 2 bases at J, with 5 bases between. The CDR3 consists of 13 residues. This sample's time point: pre-sensitization, week 0. Treatment reported: therapeutic diphenylcyclopropenone sensitization with weekly scalp DPC. Blood was drawn before each patch test was applied. One entry per CDR3 protein, called by TCRdb with MiXCR from the RACE reads. The sample contains roughly 38,000 distinct CDR3 sequences, roughly 7.6% of which appear only once. The receptor was derived from a woman in her fifties or sixties with alopecia areata. Some clones in this sample may be carry-over from other donors' samples. Sequenced material: whole blood, taken in connection with sensitization to the hapten diphenylcyclopropenone (DPC). The V gene is TRBV12-3 or TRBV12-4, the J gene TRBJ2-1; D call uncertain. CDR3 nucleotides: TGTGCCAGCAGTTTGCTTACCTACAATGAGCAGTTCTTC. As protein: CASSLLTYNEQFF.